The sequence of this T cell receptor beta chain was determined in a study of PD-1 blockade in mismatch repair-deficient tumors. Across the whole study: Patients had over 10 mismatch repair-deficient cancer types, all previously treated and progressing.

As regards this clone: The antigen remains undetermined.

TCR sequencing covered a few patients who responded to pembrolizumab. Sequencing used immunoSEQ multiplex PCR; TCRdb keeps in-frame clones, though not all of them. Counted here are some 120,000 clones, 88% occurring once; the ten biggest clones make up around 11%. Study-wide points: After pembrolizumab, tumor-resident clones rose rapidly, then generally contracted before radiologic responses.

The sequences come from peripheral blood, collected roughly 67 weeks after starting pembrolizumab. This TCR derives from an adult with mismatch repair-deficient cancer.

The CDR3 sequence is CASSNWGQSNQPQHF. CDR3 sequence (DNA): TGTGCCAGTAGTAACTGGGGACAGAGCAATCAGCCCCAGCATTTT. The genes are TRBV19 and TRBJ1-5; 7 positions match TRBD1. The trim removed 4 bases at V and 1 base at J, leaving 4 bases unmatched. The CDR3 is 15 amino acids. In germline, CDR1 is LNHDA, CDR2 SQIVND (reference sequence).